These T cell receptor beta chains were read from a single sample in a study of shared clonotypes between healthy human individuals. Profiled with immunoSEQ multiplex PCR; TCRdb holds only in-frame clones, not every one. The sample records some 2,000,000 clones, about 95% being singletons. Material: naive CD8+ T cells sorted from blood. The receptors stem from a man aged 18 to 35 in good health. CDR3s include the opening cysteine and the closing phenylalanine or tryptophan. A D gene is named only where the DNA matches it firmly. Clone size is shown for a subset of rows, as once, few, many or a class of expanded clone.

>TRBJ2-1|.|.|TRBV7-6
TGTGCCAGCAGCTTAGTCACTAGTGTCGCCCTCAATGAGCAGTTCTTC
CASSLVTSVALNEQFF
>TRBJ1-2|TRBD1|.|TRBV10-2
TGCGCCAGCAGTGAGCCAGGGGGCGGCTATGGCTACACCTTC
CASSEPGGGYGYTF
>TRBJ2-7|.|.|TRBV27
TGTGCCAGCAGTATCCGGGACGGTTCCTACGAGCAGTACTTC
CASSIRDGSYEQYF
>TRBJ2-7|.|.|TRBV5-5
TGTGCCAGCAGCTTGGGGGGCAGCATCTACGAGCAGTACTTC
CASSLGGSIYEQYF
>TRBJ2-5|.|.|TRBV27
TGTGCCAGCAGTTTAACGTCAGGGGAGGAAGAGACCCAGTACTTC
CASSLTSGEEETQYF
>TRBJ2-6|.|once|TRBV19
TGTGCCAGTAGTGGGTGGGGTTCTGGGGCCAACGTCCTGACTTTC
CASSGWGSGANVLTF
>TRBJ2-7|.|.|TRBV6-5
TGTGCCAGCAGGAAGGGCTACGAGCAGTACTTC
CASRKGYEQYF
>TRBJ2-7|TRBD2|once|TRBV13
TGTGCCAGCAGCTCGGGGACTAGCGGCTACGAGCAGTACTTC
CASSSGTSGYEQYF
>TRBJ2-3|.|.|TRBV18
TGTGCCAGCTCACCTTCCCCTAGCACAGATACGCAGTATTTT
CASSPSPSTDTQYF
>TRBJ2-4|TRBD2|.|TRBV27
TGTGCCAGCAGTCTAGCGGGGGGGTCCAAAAACATTCAGTACTTC
CASSLAGGSKNIQYF
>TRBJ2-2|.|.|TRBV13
TGTGCCAGCAGGCTTACCCTTAGTGGGACCGGGGAGCTGTTTTTT
CASRLTLSGTGELFF
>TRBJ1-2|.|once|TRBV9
TGTGCCAGCAGCGTAGTTACAGATTATGGCTACACCTTC
CASSVVTDYGYTF
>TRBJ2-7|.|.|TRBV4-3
TGCGCCAGCAGCCAAGATGTTGGGGCCCACGAGCAGTACTTC
CASSQDVGAHEQYF
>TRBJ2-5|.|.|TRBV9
TGTGCCAGCAGCGTAGAAGGAGGGTCTAACCAAGAGACCCAGTACTTC
CASSVEGGSNQETQYF
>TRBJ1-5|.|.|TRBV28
TGTGCCAGCAGTTTTGGACAGATAAGCAATCAGCCCCAGCATTTT
CASSFGQISNQPQHF
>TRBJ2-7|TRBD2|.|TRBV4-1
TGCGCCAGCAGCCAACTCCCGACTAGCGGGAGCACGAGGGTCTACGAGCAGTACTTC
CASSQLPTSGSTRVYEQYF
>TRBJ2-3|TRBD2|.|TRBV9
TGTGCCAGCAGCTCCACTAGCGGGGGGGAGACAGATACGCAGTATTTT
CASSSTSGGETDTQYF
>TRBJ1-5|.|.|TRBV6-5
TGTGCCAGCAGACAGGGTTTTGGCAATCAGCCCCAGCATTTT
CASRQGFGNQPQHF
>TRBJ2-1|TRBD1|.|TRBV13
TGTGCCAGCAGCTCCGGACAGGGGGCCGGCAATGAGCAGTTCTTC
CASSSGQGAGNEQFF
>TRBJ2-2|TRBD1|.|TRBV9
TGTGCCAGCAGCCGGGACAGACTAGGGGAGCTGTTTTTT
CASSRDRLGELFF
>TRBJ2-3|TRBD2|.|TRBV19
TGTGCCAGTAGTATACTAGCGGGGTTGAGAGATACGCAGTATTTT
CASSILAGLRDTQYF
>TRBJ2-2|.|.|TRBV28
TGTGCCAGCAGTTTAGTGGGGGGCGTCGGCACCGGGGAGCTGTTTTTT
CASSLVGGVGTGELFF
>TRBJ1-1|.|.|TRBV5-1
TGCGCCAGCAGCTCTAGTGGGACTGAAGCTTTCTTT
CASSSSGTEAFF
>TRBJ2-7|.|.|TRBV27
TGTGCCAGCAGTCAGGGACTCCGTTACGAGCAGTACTTC
CASSQGLRYEQYF
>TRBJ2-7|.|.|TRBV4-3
TGCGCCAGCAGCCAAGATGGAACAGGTACCTCCTACGAGCAGTACTTC
CASSQDGTGTSYEQYF
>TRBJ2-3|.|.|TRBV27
TGTGCCAGCAGTCCCGTGAGGTCAGATACGCAGTATTTT
CASSPVRSDTQYF
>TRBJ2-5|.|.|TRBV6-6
TGTGCCAGCAGTTACCTGGTTTCGGCCGAGACCCAGTACTTC
CASSYLVSAETQYF
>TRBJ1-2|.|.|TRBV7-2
TGTGCCAGCAGCTTTCCTAGCGGCGCTCTGAGGATAGGCTACACCTTC
CASSFPSGALRIGYTF
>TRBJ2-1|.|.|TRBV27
TGTGCCAGCAGTTCTTCCGGGGGTGAGCAGTTCTTC
CASSSSGGEQFF
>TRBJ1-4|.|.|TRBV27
TGTGCCAGCAGTCCCCAAGGGGGAATAAATGAAAAACTGTTTTTT
CASSPQGGINEKLFF
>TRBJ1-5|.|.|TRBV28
TGTGCCAGCAGTTTAAGGGGGAGGTTTCAGCCCCAGCATTTT
CASSLRGRFQPQHF
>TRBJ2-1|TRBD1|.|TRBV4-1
TGCGCCAGCAGCCAAGGTGGACAGGGGGCGAACAATGAGCAGTTCTTC
CASSQGGQGANNEQFF
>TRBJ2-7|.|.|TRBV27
TGTGCCAGCAGTCGGGGGGCGCGAGAGCAGTACTTC
CASSRGAREQYF
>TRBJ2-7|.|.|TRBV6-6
TGTGCCAGCAGTTATGCCACTGGTTACGAGCAGTACTTC
CASSYATGYEQYF
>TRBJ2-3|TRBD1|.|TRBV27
TGTGCCAGCACCTACGGGACAGCTACAGATACGCAGTATTTT
CASTYGTATDTQYF
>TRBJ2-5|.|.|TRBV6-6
TGTGCCAGCAGTCCCGGAGAGACCCAGTACTTC
CASSPGETQYF
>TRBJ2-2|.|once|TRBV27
TGTGCCAGCAGTCCGTTTCCAGGCGGGGAGCTGTTTTTT
CASSPFPGGELFF
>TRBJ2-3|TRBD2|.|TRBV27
TGTGCCAGCAGTTTAGCCCGGGGGGAGGATACGCAGTATTTT
CASSLARGEDTQYF
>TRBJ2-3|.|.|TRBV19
TGTGCCAGTAGTATAAGCGGGTACCGGGGAGATACGCAGTATTTT
CASSISGYRGDTQYF
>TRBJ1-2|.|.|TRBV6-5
TGTGCCAGCAGTTACAAGGCGGTTTCTTCCTATGGCTACACCTTC
CASSYKAVSSYGYTF
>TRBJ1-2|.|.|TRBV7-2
TGTGCCAGCAGCTTACCGTGGGACCGGTATGGCTACACCTTC
CASSLPWDRYGYTF
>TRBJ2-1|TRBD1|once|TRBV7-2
TGTGCCAGCAGCCATCGTTGGACAGGGGGCGGGGATGAGCAGTTCTTC
CASSHRWTGGGDEQFF
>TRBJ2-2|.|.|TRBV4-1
TGCGCCAGCAGCTCGGACGTGAACGGGGAGCTGTTTTTT
CASSSDVNGELFF
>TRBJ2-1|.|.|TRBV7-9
TGTGCCGTCATACAGCCTACCAGCTCCTACAATGAGCAGTTCTTC
CAVIQPTSSYNEQFF
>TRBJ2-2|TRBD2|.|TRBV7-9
TGTGCCAGCAGCCCGGGGACTAGCGCGGGCACCGGGGAGCTGTTTTTT
CASSPGTSAGTGELFF
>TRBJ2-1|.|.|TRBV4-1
TGCGCCAGCAGCCACCTCGGGACTCTTAACAATGAGCAGTTCTTC
CASSHLGTLNNEQFF
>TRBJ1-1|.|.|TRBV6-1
TGTGCCAGCAGTGAATCCGGGACACCCCCTGAAGCTTTCTTT
CASSESGTPPEAFF
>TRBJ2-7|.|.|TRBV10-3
TGTGCCATCGCAGATACCGGGACACTGGCCTACGAGCAGTACTTC
CAIADTGTLAYEQYF
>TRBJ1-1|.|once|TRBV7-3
TGTGCCAGCAGCTCTGTGGGGGAGGACACTGAAGCTTTCTTT
CASSSVGEDTEAFF
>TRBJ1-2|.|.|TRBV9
TGTGCCAGCAGCGTAGGAGGCAGCGCCTCTTATGGCTACACCTTC
CASSVGGSASYGYTF